These T cell receptor beta chains were read from a single sample in a study of blood T cell repertoires in COVID-19. Using immunoSEQ multiplex PCR, the repertoire was profiled, and TCRdb retains in-frame clones only, with some absent. The top ten clones hold approximately 11% of a sample with about 130,000 clones, almost 80% of them seen once. Sequencing used peripheral blood. The source of these receptors is a man aged 60-69 years who had recovered from COVID-19. Both conserved end residues are part of each CDR3. The D gene is left open where the match is weak. A clone size is listed for some rows: how often the clone was seen (once, few, many), or a class if it is expanded.

TGTGCCAGTAAAACATTCTTTTACAATGAGCAGTTCTTC,CASKTFFYNEQFF,TRBJ2-1,TRBV19,NA,NA
TGTGCCAGCAGGCCTTCGGGGCAGGGGAATTTCTATGGCTACACCTTC,CASRPSGQGNFYGYTF,TRBJ1-2,TRBV6-2/TRBV6-3,NA,NA
TGTGCCAGCAGCTTATCCGGAGGTCTCCTAGGGGGAGAGACCCAGTACTTC,CASSLSGGLLGGETQYF,TRBJ2-5,TRBV11-2,NA,NA
TGTGCCTGGAGTAAAGCGGGAAACACAGATACGCAGTATTTT,CAWSKAGNTDTQYF,TRBJ2-3,TRBV30,NA,TRBD2
TGCAGCGTTATTTCGAGGCCTACGAGTGAAGCTTTCTTT,CSVISRPTSEAFF,TRBJ1-1,TRBV29-1,NA,NA
TGTGCCAGCAGCCCCCAGGTCCAAGGAGGCTATGGCTACACCTTC,CASSPQVQGGYGYTF,TRBJ1-2,TRBV7-2,NA,NA
TGTGCCTGGAGCCGACTAGCCCCGGGGGACGAGCAGTACTTC,CAWSRLAPGDEQYF,TRBJ2-7,TRBV30,NA,TRBD2
TGTGCCAGCAGTGAATCTGGGAGAATGAAGACCCAGTACTTC,CASSESGRMKTQYF,TRBJ2-5,TRBV25-1,NA,NA
TGTGCCAGCAGCTTAGGGCCACGGGAGACCCAGTACTTC,CASSLGPRETQYF,TRBJ2-5,TRBV7-3,NA,NA
TGTGCCAGTAGCCCCTCCCGGACGGGAATCAATCAGCCCCAGCATTTT,CASSPSRTGINQPQHF,TRBJ1-5,TRBV19,NA,NA
TGTGCCTGGAGGTTAGAGAGAACCTACGAGCAGTACTTC,CAWRLERTYEQYF,TRBJ2-7,TRBV30,NA,NA
TGTGCCAGCAGTTCGGACAGGCGGATCGGGGCCAACGTCCTGACTTTC,CASSSDRRIGANVLTF,TRBJ2-6,TRBV27,NA,TRBD1
TGTGCCAGCAGCCTCGAGCGGGGAAGGGATGAGCAGTTCTTC,CASSLERGRDEQFF,TRBJ2-1,TRBV4-2,few,TRBD2
TGTGCCAGCAGTGTGCGACAGGGCTGGTACACCTTC,CASSVRQGWYTF,TRBJ1-2,TRBV28,NA,TRBD1
TGCGCCAGCATCGCAAGGGGGCCCTATGGCTACACCTTC,CASIARGPYGYTF,TRBJ1-2,TRBV10-1,NA,TRBD1
TGTGCCAGTAGATTCGGACAGGCCTATGGCTACACCTTC,CASRFGQAYGYTF,TRBJ1-2,TRBV19,NA,TRBD1
TGTGCCAGCAGTTACCTCGGCCCCGGGGGATCACCCCTCCACTTT,CASSYLGPGGSPLHF,TRBJ1-6,TRBV6-5,NA,NA
TGTGCCAGCAGCCACAAGATGTTAGGAGGGAACACTGAAGCTTTCTTT,CASSHKMLGGNTEAFF,TRBJ1-1,TRBV3-1/TRBV3-2,NA,NA
TGCGCCAGCAGCGGACAGGACAGGGGGCTTGGGAATGAGCAGTTCTTC,CASSGQDRGLGNEQFF,TRBJ2-1,TRBV4-3,NA,TRBD1
TGTGCCAGCAGTTACAGGGGAAACACTGAAGCTTTCTTT,CASSYRGNTEAFF,TRBJ1-1,TRBV6-5,NA,NA
TGTGCCAGCAGCTTGAGCCAATCCAACTATGGCTACACCTTC,CASSLSQSNYGYTF,TRBJ1-2,TRBV5-6,NA,NA
TGTGCCAGCAGCAAACAGGGGCCAGATACGCAGTATTTT,CASSKQGPDTQYF,TRBJ2-3,TRBV28,once,TRBD1
TGTGCCAGTAGTATAGCGGGGCAAGAGACCCAGTACTTC,CASSIAGQETQYF,TRBJ2-5,TRBV19,NA,NA
TGTGCCAGCAGCCCGGGACAGGGGTTCTGGGACACTGAAGCTTTCTTT,CASSPGQGFWDTEAFF,TRBJ1-1,TRBV5-8,NA,TRBD1
TGTGCCAGCAGCTTACAGCCGGGAGTCAATCAGCCCCAGCATTTT,CASSLQPGVNQPQHF,TRBJ1-5,TRBV7-2,NA,NA
TGTGCCAGCAGCCCCGAGGGACAGGGCCGGGAGCAGTTCTTC,CASSPEGQGREQFF,TRBJ2-1,TRBV6-4,NA,TRBD1
TGTGCCAGTAGTATGTCAGTCCGAGCAGGCACTGAAGCTTTCTTT,CASSMSVRAGTEAFF,TRBJ1-1,TRBV19,NA,NA
TGTGCCAGCAGCTTGGTCGCAGGCTATGGCTACACCTTC,CASSLVAGYGYTF,TRBJ1-2,TRBV5-6,NA,NA
TGTGCCAGCAGCTTAAAAATCGGGACAGGGAAGTTCTTC,CASSLKIGTGKFF,TRBJ2-1,TRBV7-3,few,TRBD1
TGTGCCGCGAAGGATCCCGGGACTGGGGGGACCGGGGAGCTGTTTTTT,CAAKDPGTGGTGELFF,TRBJ2-2,TRBV10-3,NA,NA
TGTGCCAGCAGTCTGGACAGGGACGATGGCTACACCTTC,CASSLDRDDGYTF,TRBJ1-2,TRBV2,few,TRBD1
TGTGCCAGCAGCCCCGCGGGCGTTCGTTCTGAAGCTTTCTTT,CASSPAGVRSEAFF,TRBJ1-1,TRBV9,NA,NA
TGTGCCAGCAGTGAATATCTCGCAGGGATGGGAAACACCATATATTTT,CASSEYLAGMGNTIYF,TRBJ1-3,TRBV25-1,NA,NA
TGTGCCAGCAGCTTAAATGGCGGGGCGAACACCGGGGAGCTGTTTTTT,CASSLNGGANTGELFF,TRBJ2-2,TRBV7-2,NA,NA
TGTGCCATCAGTGACGTCTCCAGCTCCTACAATGAGCAGTTCTTC,CAISDVSSSYNEQFF,TRBJ2-1,TRBV10-3,NA,NA
TGTGCCACCACCACTAGCCGGAGCTCCTACAATGAGCAGTTCTTC,CATTTSRSSYNEQFF,TRBJ2-1,TRBV15,NA,NA
TGTGCCAGCAGCTTAGGGGGCGGGATTTACTACGAGCAGTACTTC,CASSLGGGIYYEQYF,TRBJ2-7,TRBV7-2,NA,NA
TGTGCCAGCAGCTTATGGTCTAGGACCTACGAGCAGTACTTC,CASSLWSRTYEQYF,TRBJ2-7,TRBV11-2,NA,NA
TGTGCCAGCAGCGTGGGGCGCCTTAATGAAAAACTGTTTTTT,CASSVGRLNEKLFF,TRBJ1-4,TRBV7-2,NA,NA
TGTGCCATCAGTACAGGGGATAATTCACCCCTCCACTTT,CAISTGDNSPLHF,TRBJ1-6,TRBV10-3,NA,TRBD1
TGTGCCAGTAGTGGGACAGGGGACGAGCAGTACTTC,CASSGTGDEQYF,TRBJ2-7,TRBV19,NA,TRBD1
TGCGCCAGCAGCTTCGGGTCGAATGAAAAACTGTTTTTT,CASSFGSNEKLFF,TRBJ1-4,TRBV5-1,NA,NA
TGTGCCAGCAGTGAAGAGGGGGGGAATCAGCCCCAGCATTTT,CASSEEGGNQPQHF,TRBJ1-5,TRBV2,NA,NA
TGTGCCAGCTCGGCCGGACAGGGGAATTCACCCCTCCACTTT,CASSAGQGNSPLHF,TRBJ1-6,TRBV18,NA,TRBD1
TGCGCCAGCAGCTGGGGACAGAGGGAAAAACTGTTTTTT,CASSWGQREKLFF,TRBJ1-4,TRBV5-1,NA,TRBD1
TGTGCCAGCAGGGGGGGCGAAGAGGACAGGACCTACGAGCAGTACTTC,CASRGGEEDRTYEQYF,TRBJ2-7,TRBV7-9,NA,NA
TGTGCCTGGAAGTTACAGAACACTGAAGCTTTCTTT,CAWKLQNTEAFF,TRBJ1-1,TRBV30,NA,NA
TGTGCCAGCAGCAAAGCTAGCGACAGGAAGAATCAGCCCCAGCATTTT,CASSKASDRKNQPQHF,TRBJ1-5,TRBV21-1,NA,NA
TGCAGTGCTCCTAATACAGATACGCAGTATTTT,CSAPNTDTQYF,TRBJ2-3,TRBV20-1,NA,NA
TGTGCCAGCAGCCCTCGGGACAGGGAGGGCACTGAAGCTTTCTTT,CASSPRDREGTEAFF,TRBJ1-1,TRBV3-1/TRBV3-2,once,TRBD1
TGCGCCAGCAGCCCAGTCTTACTAGCGGGGAGTACAGATACGCAGTATTTT,CASSPVLLAGSTDTQYF,TRBJ2-3,TRBV4-3,NA,TRBD2
TGTGCCAGCAGCTCGGACAGGGGACAGCCCCAGCATTTT,CASSSDRGQPQHF,TRBJ1-5,TRBV7-2,NA,TRBD1
TGTGCCAGCTCAATACAGGGGGCTCAGCCCCAGCATTTT,CASSIQGAQPQHF,TRBJ1-5,TRBV6-5,NA,TRBD1